This T cell receptor (beta chain) was retrieved from a study of neurological immune-mediated disorders. Time point reported: longitudinal time-point 3. The CDR3 is 13 residues long. Germline CDR1 is DFQATT and CDR2 is SNEGSKA (reference sequence). Between the trimmed V and J ends, which lost 6 bases and 4 bases, there was a span of 15 bases. This clonotype occurred many times. TCRdb called the 5' RACE reads again in MiXCR, with one record for every CDR3 protein. The repertoire has fewer than 110,000 distinct CDR3 sequences, about 10% of them found once; the top ten carry 3.1%. Sequenced sample: PBMCs. V gene TRBV20-1 combines with J gene TRBJ1-1; D may be TRBD1 (5 bases). The sequence was collected from a female donor with HTLV-1-associated myelopathy (HAM/TSP). The CDR3 loop reads CSASVGQGTEAFF. As DNA, the CDR3 is TGCAGTGCCAGCGTGGGTCAGGGCACTGAAGCTTTCTTT.